This T cell receptor (beta chain) came from a study of cytomegalovirus exposure and HLA in healthy donors. Both 60 Vbeta primers and 13 Jbeta primers went into the PCR. Sequenced by immunoSEQ multiplex PCR; TCRdb stores in-frame clones only, minus some. Altogether some 150,000 clones are present, roughly 78% being singletons, with the ten largest covering roughly 3.2%. Germline V gives CDR1 MNHEY, CDR2 SVGAGI. This CDR3 contains 16 residues. J gave up 6 bases and V 0 bases, and 5 bases lay outside the gene matches. The V gene is TRBV6-5, the J gene TRBJ2-2, with 9 nucleotides matching TRBD1. The sample was PBMCs. This TCR derives from a man between 18 and 29 years old in good health and CMV-seropositive. The CDR3 bases are TGTGCCAGCAGTTACTCGAAGGGACAGGGCCCCGGGGAGCTGTTTTTT. This encodes CASSYSKGQGPGELFF.